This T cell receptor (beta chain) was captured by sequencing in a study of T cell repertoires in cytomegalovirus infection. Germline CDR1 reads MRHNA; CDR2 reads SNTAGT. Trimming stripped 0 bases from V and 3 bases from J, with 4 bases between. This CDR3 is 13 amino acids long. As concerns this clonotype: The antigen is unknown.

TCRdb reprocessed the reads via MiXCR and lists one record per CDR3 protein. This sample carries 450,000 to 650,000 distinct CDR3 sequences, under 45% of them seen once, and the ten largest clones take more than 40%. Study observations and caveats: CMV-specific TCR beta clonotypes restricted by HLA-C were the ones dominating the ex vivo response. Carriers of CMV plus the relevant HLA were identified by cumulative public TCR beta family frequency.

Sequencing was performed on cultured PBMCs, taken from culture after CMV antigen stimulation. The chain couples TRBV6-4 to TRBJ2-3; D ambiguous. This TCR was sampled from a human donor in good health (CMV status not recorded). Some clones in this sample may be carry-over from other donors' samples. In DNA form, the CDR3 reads TGTGCCAGCAGTGACTCGAGAACAGATACGCAGTATTTT. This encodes CASSDSRTDTQYF.